The TCR beta chain under discussion was sequenced for a study of cytomegalovirus exposure and HLA in healthy donors. The study's findings and limits: Per a prior analysis, the majority of TCR beta V segments were productive roughly 90% or roughly 30% of the time. Altogether, about 160 TCR beta chains were recorded as cytomegalovirus-associated.

Primers included in the PCR were 60 Vbeta and 13 Jbeta primers. Data came from immunoSEQ multiplex PCR; TCRdb stores just in-frame clones and leaves some out. The data contain 120,000 to 150,000 clones, 60% to 80% of them seen just once; the ten biggest clones take up 1.7%. The V end lost 4 bases, the J end lost 4 bases, and 12 bases lay between the germline ends. The V gene's germline CDR1 is SGHTA and CDR2 FQGTGA. CDR3 size: 14 residues. Worth noting for this clone: Its antigen remains unknown.

The rearrangement uses TRBV7-3 and TRBJ2-3, with D maybe TRBD1 (6 bases). Specimen: PBMCs. The clonotype comes from a woman aged 25 to 39 in good health and CMV-seronegative. In DNA form, the CDR3 reads TGTGCCAGCAGCTCTGGGGGCGGCTCAGATACGCAGTATTTT. Residues: CASSSGGGSDTQYF.